This TCR beta chain was sequenced in a study of shared clonotypes between healthy human individuals. Overall study: Donors were a couple of women and a few men aged 18 to 49.

Clones were sequenced by immunoSEQ multiplex PCR, and TCRdb holds only the in-frame ones, with some missing. The repertoire holds over a million clones, with roughly 96% as singletons. Trimming pared 4 bases from V and 5 bases from J, leaving 13 bases between. The V gene's germline CDR1 is SGHNT and CDR2 YYREEE (reference sequence). CDR3 size: 14 residues. The sequenced sample consisted of naive CD4+ T cells sorted from blood. The sample's subset: CD45RA+ positively selected. The chain links TRBV5-4 to TRBJ2-1; D uncertain. The sequence was obtained from a man younger than 40 in good health. The CDR3 sequence is CASSQTGPNNEQFF. The CDR3 DNA is TGTGCCAGCAGCCAGACTGGACCAAACAATGAGCAGTTCTTC.